The T cell receptor (beta chain) under discussion was sequenced for a study of monozygotic twins with inflammatory bowel disease. On this clonotype itself: Its antigen remains unidentified.

The CDR3 runs 15 residues. Germline V lookup: CDR1 SGHRS, CDR2 YFSETQ. Study findings and constraints: Different T cell subtypes could not be distinguished. Those with IBD had lower TCRbeta diversity (inverse Simpson) than their healthy co-twins did. Added variability in patient repertoires may stem from differing immunosuppressive treatments.

Each UMI, carrying a 6-nucleotide sample barcode, came from template switching. From the 5' RACE reads, TCRdb lists one entry per CDR3 protein and no DNA. The listing records around 47,000 distinct CDR3 sequences. The V gene is TRBV5-1, the J gene TRBJ1-1; TCRdb designates TRBD1, a call that cannot be tested without DNA. This TCR was sampled from a human donor with ulcerative colitis or Crohn's disease, or a healthy co-twin of an affected twin (not recorded which). The sequenced sample was blood. The CDR3 loop is CASRVGQSQNTEAFF.